This record concerns one TCR beta chain sequence. CDR1 is MNHNS, CDR2 SASEGT, per germline. V lost 3 bases and J lost 2; bases outside the gene matches: 5. This CDR3 is 15 amino acids long. This sample is part of a study of shared clonotypes between healthy human individuals. Sequencing used immunoSEQ multiplex PCR; TCRdb keeps in-frame clones, though not all of them. The profile covers some 530,000 clones, with approximately 82% appearing a single time and about 11% taken by the ten largest. Healthy HIV-negative adults without recent acute infections or vaccinations served as donors. Sample: PBMCs. The chain has TRBV6-1 and TRBJ2-7, with 9 positions matching TRBD2. This clonotype was sampled from a middle-aged woman in good health. Some clones in this sample may be carry-over from other donors' samples. CDR3 in amino acids: CASSEGGGATYEQYF. Written as DNA, the CDR3 is TGTGCCAGCAGTGAGGGCGGGGGGGCAACCTACGAGCAGTACTTC.